This T cell receptor beta chain was retrieved from a study of response to subunit inactivated influenza vaccine. The V gene's germline CDR1 is DFQATT and CDR2 SNEGSKA (reference sequence). Trimming left V 3 bases short and J 5 bases short, with 17 bases between. The CDR3 totals 15 residues. MiXCR, applied by TCRdb to the RT-PCR reads, yields one record per CDR3 protein. This sample has roughly 620,000 distinct CDR3 sequences, with about 10% found just once. These data also featured in a second study, about T cells expressing NK-cell markers. Per that paper: What made the TCR beta cDNA was 5'RACE template switching with UMIs. With respect to HCMV, most of the eight sequenced donors were seropositive, and one was seronegative. The dominant NKG2C+ clonotypes represented 1.0-7.0% of CD8+ T cells in six donors. These clonotypes also led the CD3+CD56-NKG2C+ fraction in four donors.

The sequence came from a man in his fifties who received an inactivated influenza vaccine. This sample comprised PBMCs from blood, obtained on the day of vaccination. J is TRBJ1-5 and V is TRBV20-1; D perhaps matches TRBD1 (5 bases). The CDR3 DNA sequence: TGCAGTGCTAGCGCGCCGGGACGTCTTCATCAGCCCCAGCATTTT. Translated: CSASAPGRLHQPQHF.